The 3 T cell receptor beta chains in this list originate from one sample, sequenced in a study of CD8+CD57+ T cells in acquired aplastic anemia. Both TCR beta VDJ combination and CDR3 sequence profiling were carried out. Genomic DNA was the template for this profiling. In TCRdb, the reads were re-called with MiXCR into one record per CDR3 protein. The table shows over 150,000 distinct CDR3 sequences, with 47% occurring only once. The authors sequenced patients whose flow cytometry had shown CD8+CD57+ cell expansion. The source material was sorted CD4+, CD8+, or CD8+CD57+ T cells (not recorded which) from PBMCs. The receptors derive from a human donor with aplastic anemia.

This clonotype has more than one count but fewer than ten. The chain couples TRBV6-4 to TRBJ1-6; D remains unclear. CDR3 length: 13 residues. The germline V gene encodes CDR1 MRHNA and CDR2 SNTAGT. Trimming took 0 bases from V and 8 from J, leaving 5 bases between them. The CDR3 DNA reads TGTGCCAGCAGTGACTCGGAGCATTCACCCCTCCACTTT. Protein sequence: CASSDSEHSPLHF.

This clonotype occurred a few times. The rearrangement joins TRBV20-1 to TRBJ2-5; D remains ambiguous. Trimming took 2 bases from V and 8 from J, leaving 21 bases between them. CDR1 DFQATT and CDR2 SNEGSKA come from the germline V gene (reference sequence). The CDR3 spans 15 residues. CDR3 coding DNA: TGCAGTGCTAGAAGTGGTGTCGCTAATAAGAGAACCCAGTACTTC. The encoded protein is CSARSGVANKRTQYF.

The chain has TRBV19 and TRBJ2-7, with 8 nucleotides matching TRBD2. The CDR3 sequence is 15 residues long. The V gene end was trimmed by 8 bases and the J gene end by 2 bases; junction bases not matched to a gene: 11. Germline V gives CDR1 LNHDA, CDR2 SQIVND (reference sequence). In DNA form, the CDR3 reads TGTGCCAGTTCGGGAGGGGACATTTCTACCTACGAGCAGTACTTC. Translated, it gives CASSGGDISTYEQYF.